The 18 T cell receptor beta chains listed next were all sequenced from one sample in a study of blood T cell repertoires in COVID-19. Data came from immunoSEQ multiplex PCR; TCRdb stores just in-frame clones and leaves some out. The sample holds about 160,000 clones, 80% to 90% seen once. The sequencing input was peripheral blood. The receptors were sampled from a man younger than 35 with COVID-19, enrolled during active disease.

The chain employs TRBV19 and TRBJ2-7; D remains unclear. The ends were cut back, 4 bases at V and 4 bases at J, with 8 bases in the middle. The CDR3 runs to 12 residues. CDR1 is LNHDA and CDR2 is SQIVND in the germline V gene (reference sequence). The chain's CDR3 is CASSSSGYEQYF. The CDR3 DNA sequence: TGTGCCAGTAGTAGTTCAGGTTACGAGCAGTACTTC.

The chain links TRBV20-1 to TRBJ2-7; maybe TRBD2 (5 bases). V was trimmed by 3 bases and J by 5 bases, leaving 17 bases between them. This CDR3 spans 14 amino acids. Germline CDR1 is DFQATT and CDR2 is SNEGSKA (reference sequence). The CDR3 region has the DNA TGCAGTGCTAGTCCCGGGCTAGCAAAGAACGAGCAGTACTTC. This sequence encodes CSASPGLAKNEQYF.

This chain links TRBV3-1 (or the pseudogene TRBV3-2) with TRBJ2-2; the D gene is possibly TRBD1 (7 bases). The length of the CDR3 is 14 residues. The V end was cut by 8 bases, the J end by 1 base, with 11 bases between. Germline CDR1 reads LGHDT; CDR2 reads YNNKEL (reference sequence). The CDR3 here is CASAGGLNTGELFF. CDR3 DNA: TGTGCCAGCGCAGGGGGACTGAACACCGGGGAGCTGTTTTTT.

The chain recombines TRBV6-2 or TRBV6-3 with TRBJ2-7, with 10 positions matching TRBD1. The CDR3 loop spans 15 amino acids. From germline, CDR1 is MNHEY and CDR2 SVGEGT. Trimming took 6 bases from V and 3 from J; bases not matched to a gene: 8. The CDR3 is CASSSPGQGFYEQYF. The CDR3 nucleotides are TGTGCCAGCAGCTCCCCGGGACAGGGGTTCTACGAGCAGTACTTC.

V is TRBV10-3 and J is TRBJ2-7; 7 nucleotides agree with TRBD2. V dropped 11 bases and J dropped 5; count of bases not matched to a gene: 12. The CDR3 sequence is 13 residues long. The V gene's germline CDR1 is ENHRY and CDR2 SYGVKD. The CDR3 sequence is CASRGEGNHEQYF. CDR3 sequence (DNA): TGTGCCTCCCGCGGGGAGGGGAACCACGAGCAGTACTTC.

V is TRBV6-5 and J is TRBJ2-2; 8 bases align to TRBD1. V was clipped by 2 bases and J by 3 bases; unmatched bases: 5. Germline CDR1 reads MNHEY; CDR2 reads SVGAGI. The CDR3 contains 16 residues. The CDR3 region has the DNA TGTGCCAGCAGTTACCAAGACAGGGGTGACACCGGGGAGCTGTTTTTT. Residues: CASSYQDRGDTGELFF.

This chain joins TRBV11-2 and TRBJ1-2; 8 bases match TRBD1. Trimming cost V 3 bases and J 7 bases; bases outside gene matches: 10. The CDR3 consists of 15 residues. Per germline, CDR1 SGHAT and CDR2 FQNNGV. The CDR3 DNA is TGTGCCAGCAGCTTGTTGCAGGGGGCATTAGGTGGCTACACCTTC. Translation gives CASSLLQGALGGYTF.

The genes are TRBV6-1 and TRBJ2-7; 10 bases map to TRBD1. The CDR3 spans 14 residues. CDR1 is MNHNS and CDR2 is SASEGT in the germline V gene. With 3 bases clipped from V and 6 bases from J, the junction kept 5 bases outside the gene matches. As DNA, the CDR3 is TGTGCCAGCAGTGAGGGACAGGGGTTCAGCGAGCAGTACTTC. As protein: CASSEGQGFSEQYF.

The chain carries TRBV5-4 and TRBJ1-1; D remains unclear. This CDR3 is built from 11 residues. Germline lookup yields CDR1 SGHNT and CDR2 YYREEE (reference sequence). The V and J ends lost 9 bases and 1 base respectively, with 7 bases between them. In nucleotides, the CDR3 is TGTGCCACCACGAGGAACACTGAAGCTTTCTTT. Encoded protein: CATTRNTEAFF.

CDR3: CASLYRNIQYF. The CDR3 DNA reads as TGTGCCAGCCTCTACAGAAACATTCAGTACTTC. This sequence joins TRBV2 and TRBJ2-4, with unresolved D. V was trimmed by 8 bases and J by 6 bases, leaving 8 bases between them. The germline CDR1 and CDR2 sequences are SNHLY and FYNNEI. This CDR3 has 11 amino acids. Looking up the rest from reference TRBV2 and TRBJ2-4 gives the full variable domain: EPEVTQTPSHQVTQMGQEVILRCVPISNHLYFYWYRQILGQKVEFLVSFYNNEISEKSEIFDDQFSVERPDGSNFTLKIRSTKLEDSAMYFCASLYRNIQYFGAGTRLSVL.

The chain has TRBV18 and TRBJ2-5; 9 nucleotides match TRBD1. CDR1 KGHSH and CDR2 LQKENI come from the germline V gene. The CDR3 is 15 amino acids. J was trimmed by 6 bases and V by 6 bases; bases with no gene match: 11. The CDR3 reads CASSPDRGAPKTQYF. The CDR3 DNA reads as TGTGCCAGCTCCCCGGACAGGGGTGCTCCTAAGACCCAGTACTTC. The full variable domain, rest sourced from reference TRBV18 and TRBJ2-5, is NAGVMQNPRHLVRRRGQEARLRCSPMKGHSHVYWYRQLPEEGLKFMVYLQKENIIDESGMPKERFSAEFPKEGPSILRIQQVVRGDSAAYFCASSPDRGAPKTQYFGPGTRLLVL.

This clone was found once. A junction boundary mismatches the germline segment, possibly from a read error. The CDR3 DNA follows: TGTGCCAGCAGCCAAGGAGGCCCGTCTCCGGACTTC. Translating gives CASSQGGPSPDF. The genes are TRBV14 and TRBJ2-7; D gene ambiguous. Per the germline V gene, CDR1 is SGHDN and CDR2 is FVKESK. The CDR3 has 12 residues. Looking up the rest from reference TRBV14 and TRBJ2-7 gives the full variable domain: EAGVTQFPSHSVIEKGQTVTLRCDPISGHDNLYWYRRVMGKEIKFLLHFVKESKQDESGMPNNRFLAERTGGTYSTLKVQPAELEDSGVYFCASSQGGPSPDFGPGTRLTVT.

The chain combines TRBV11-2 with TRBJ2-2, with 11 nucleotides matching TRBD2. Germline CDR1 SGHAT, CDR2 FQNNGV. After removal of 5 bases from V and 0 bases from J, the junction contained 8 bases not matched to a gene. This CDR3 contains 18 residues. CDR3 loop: CASSRVGTSGTNTGELFF. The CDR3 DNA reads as TGTGCCAGCAGCAGGGTGGGGACTAGCGGTACGAACACCGGGGAGCTGTTTTTT.

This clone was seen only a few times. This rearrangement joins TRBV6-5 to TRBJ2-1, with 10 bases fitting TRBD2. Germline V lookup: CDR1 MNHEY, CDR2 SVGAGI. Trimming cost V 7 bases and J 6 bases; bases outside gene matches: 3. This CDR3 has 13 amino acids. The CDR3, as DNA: TGTGCCAGCAATGGACTAGCGGCCAATGAGCAGTTCTTC. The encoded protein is CASNGLAANEQFF.

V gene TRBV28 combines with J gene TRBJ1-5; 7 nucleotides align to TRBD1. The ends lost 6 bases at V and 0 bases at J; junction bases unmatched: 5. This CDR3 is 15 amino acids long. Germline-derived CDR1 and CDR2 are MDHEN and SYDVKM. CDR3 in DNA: TGTGCCAGCAGGGGGACAGTTTATAGCAATCAGCCCCAGCATTTT. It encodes CASRGTVYSNQPQHF.

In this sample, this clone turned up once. CDR3 nucleotides: TGTGCCAGCAGTCTGGGCGGGATAACTGGGGAGCTGTTTTTT. Protein sequence: CASSLGGITGELFF. This chain connects TRBV6-5 to TRBJ2-2; a weak D match, TRBD2 (6 bases). V was clipped by 5 bases and J by 8 bases, with 15 bases between them. CDR3 length: 14 amino acids. The germline V gene encodes CDR1 MNHEY and CDR2 SVGAGI.

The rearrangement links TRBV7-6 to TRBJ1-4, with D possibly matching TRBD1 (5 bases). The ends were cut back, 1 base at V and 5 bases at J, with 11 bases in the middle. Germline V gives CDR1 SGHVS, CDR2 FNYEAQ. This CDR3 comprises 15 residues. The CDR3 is CASSLERGYNEKLFF. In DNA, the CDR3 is TGTGCCAGCAGCTTAGAACGGGGGTACAATGAAAAACTGTTTTTT.

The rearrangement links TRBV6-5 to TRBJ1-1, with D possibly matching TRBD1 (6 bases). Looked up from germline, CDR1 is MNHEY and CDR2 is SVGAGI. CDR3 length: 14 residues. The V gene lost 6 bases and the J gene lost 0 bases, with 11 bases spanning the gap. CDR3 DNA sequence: TGTGCCAGCAGGGTGACAGGTATGAACACTGAAGCTTTCTTT. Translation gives CASRVTGMNTEAFF.